This TCR beta chain comes out of a study of graft-versus-host responses after intestinal transplantation. Whole-study findings and limits: HvG clone declines early post-transplant were associated with peak circulating GvH levels.

V lost 3 bases to trimming and J lost 0 bases, with 15 bases between them. This CDR3 has 16 amino acids. Germline CDR1 and CDR2: SQVTM and ANQGSEA. The assay was immunoSEQ multiplex PCR, and TCRdb's table has in-frame clones only and misses some. The sample holds tens of thousands of clones, 75% to 90% seen once. Worth noting for this clone: No antigen is known for it.

The source was unstimulated CD8+ T cells sorted from spleen or lymph node cells, collected before intestinal transplant. The chain carries TRBV29-1 and TRBJ2-1, with D possibly being TRBD2 (6 bases). The sequence derives from a human donor who received an intestinal transplant. The CDR3, as DNA: TGCAGCGTTGATGGTCTAGCGCGGCACTCCTACAATGAGCAGTTCTTC. Protein: CSVDGLARHSYNEQFF.